The T cell receptor beta chain described here comes from a study of human versus mouse CDR3 diversity and MHC coevolution. General study results and limits: iCHAO1 estimated the human TCR beta repertoire at about 1.6 million clonotypes.

Some clones are missing from TCRdb's copy, which holds only in-frame ones; the method was immunoSEQ multiplex PCR. The sample has 60,000 or so clones; around 94% are singletons. This clone was observed a handful of times. No antigen is known for it. The CDR3 extends over 14 amino acids. From germline, CDR1 is SGHDT and CDR2 YYEEEE. V shed 4 bases, J shed 4 bases, and the junction held 5 bases outside the gene matches. The sample taken for sequencing was naive CD4+ T cells from blood. Subset reported: CD45RO-negative CD62L-positive naive CD4 T cells. The TCR was taken from a person between 60 and 70 years old in good health. The gene calls are TRBV5-6 and TRBJ1-3; 7 bases match TRBD1. The CDR3 sequence is CASSPDRHGNTIYF. The CDR3 DNA reads as TGTGCCAGCAGCCCGGACAGGCACGGAAACACCATATATTTT.